This is a list of T cell receptor beta chains from one sample in a study of blood T cell repertoires in COVID-19. The repertoire was sequenced with immunoSEQ multiplex PCR; TCRdb's copy has only in-frame clones and lacks some. The table shows 70,000 to 90,000 clones, with roughly 83% occurring only once. Sequenced: peripheral blood. The receptors here all came from a human donor in a cohort sampled during active COVID-19. Each CDR3 is given with its conserved first and last residue. The order of the fields is clone size, D gene, J gene, V gene, CDR3 DNA, CDR3 protein. A D gene is named only where the DNA matches it firmly. Clone size is stated in some rows and not others, as once, few, many or a class when expanded.

-	-	TRBJ1-4	TRBV9	TGTGCCAGCAGCGTCGCCCCGGAGGGAGCTAATGAAAAACTGTTTTTT	CASSVAPEGANEKLFF
-	-	TRBJ1-6	TRBV7-6	TGTGCCAGCAGTCGGGCCCGAGGGACAAAATCACCCCTCCACTTT	CASSRARGTKSPLHF
-	TRBD1	TRBJ1-2	TRBV6-1	TGTGCCAGCAGTGAAAGTGGGACAGGGTATGGCTACACCTTC	CASSESGTGYGYTF
once	-	TRBJ2-7	TRBV28	TGTGCCAGCAGTTCCCAATTGGGGAGATGGACCTACGAGCAGTACTTC	CASSSQLGRWTYEQYF
-	TRBD2	TRBJ2-7	TRBV2	TGTGCCAGCAGGTCGGAGCGGGAGCGGTACGAGCAGTACTTC	CASRSERERYEQYF
-	-	TRBJ1-1	TRBV6-1	TGTGCCAGCAGTGAAGTGTGGAGGGGCACTGAAGCTTTCTTT	CASSEVWRGTEAFF
-	TRBD1	TRBJ2-5	TRBV24-1	TGTGCCACCAGTGACCCAACAGGGGGCGGCAAAGAGACCCAGTACTTC	CATSDPTGGGKETQYF
-	TRBD1	TRBJ1-5	TRBV5-1	TGCGCCAGCAGCTTGTTCGGGCAGGGGGGTCAGCCCCAGCATTTT	CASSLFGQGGQPQHF
-	-	TRBJ2-5	TRBV29-1	TGCAGCGTTGTAAGGGGGTCGGAGACCCAGTACTTC	CSVVRGSETQYF
-	-	TRBJ2-1	TRBV5-4	TGTGCCAGCAGCTTGGTAGTGGGCGATGAGCAGTTCTTC	CASSLVVGDEQFF
few	-	TRBJ1-1	TRBV11-3	TGTGCCAGCAGCCCTTCCCCGGGGGCTGAAGCTTTCTTT	CASSPSPGAEAFF
-	TRBD2	TRBJ2-5	TRBV4-1	TGCGCCAGCAGCCAAAATACCGGGACTAGCGGGCAAGAGACCCAGTACTTC	CASSQNTGTSGQETQYF
-	-	TRBJ1-1	TRBV12-3/TRBV12-4	TGTGCCAGCATCTCGACAGTAAACACTGAAGCTTTCTTT	CASISTVNTEAFF
-	-	TRBJ1-1	TRBV5-4	TGTGCCAGCAGCCCGGGGGGAGGGGACACTGAAGCTTTCTTT	CASSPGGGDTEAFF
-	TRBD2	TRBJ2-3	TRBV3-1/TRBV3-2	TGTGCCAGCAGCCATCTTTTAGCGGGAGGGAACACAGATACGCAGTATTTT	CASSHLLAGGNTDTQYF
-	TRBD2	TRBJ2-1	TRBV27	TGTGCCAGCAGTGAAATAGCGGGGTCCTACAATGAGCAGTTCTTC	CASSEIAGSYNEQFF
-	TRBD2	TRBJ2-3	TRBV2	TGTGCCAGCAGTCCGCCCCCCGGGACTAGCGGAAGTACAGATACGCAGTATTTT	CASSPPPGTSGSTDTQYF
-	-	TRBJ2-7	TRBV15	TGTGCCACCAGCAGAGGCGGGACTTCCTTATACGAGCAGTACTTC	CATSRGGTSLYEQYF
-	-	TRBJ2-7	TRBV10-3	TGTGCCATCACGGCAGGCAACTCCTACGAGCAGTACTTC	CAITAGNSYEQYF
-	TRBD1	TRBJ1-1	TRBV5-1	TGCGCCAGCAGCCCTCGGACAGGACCGGCGGGCACTGAAGCTTTCTTT	CASSPRTGPAGTEAFF
-	-	TRBJ2-1	TRBV12-3/TRBV12-4	TGTGCCAGCAGTTTTGGCGCGGGGGAGCAGTTCTTC	CASSFGAGEQFF
-	TRBD2	TRBJ2-7	TRBV19	TGTGCCAGTAGCACATCCGGGGGGGCCTACGAGCAGTACTTC	CASSTSGGAYEQYF
few	-	TRBJ2-5	TRBV11-2	TGTGCCAGCAGCCCGGGACTGGAGACCCAGTACTTC	CASSPGLETQYF
-	TRBD1	TRBJ2-7	TRBV23-1	TGCGCCAGCAGTCACCTCGGGACAGGGGACTACGAGCAGTACTTC	CASSHLGTGDYEQYF
few	-	TRBJ2-1	TRBV7-3	TGTGCCAGCAGCTTAAGCCCGGGAAACAATGAGCAGTTCTTC	CASSLSPGNNEQFF
-	-	TRBJ2-5	TRBV19	TGTGCCAGTAGTACTTGGGTAGCGGATACCCAAGAGACCCAGTACTTC	CASSTWVADTQETQYF
-	TRBD2	TRBJ2-4	TRBV9	TGTGCCAGCAGCGTCCAACCGGGACTAGCGGGAAACATTCAGTACTTC	CASSVQPGLAGNIQYF